These T cell receptor beta chains were read from a single sample in a study of radiation and T cells in renal cell carcinoma. The protocol was immunoSEQ multiplex PCR, while the TCRdb copy is restricted to in-frame clones and leaves out a portion. The data hold around 15,000 clones, with about 50% observed a single time. Sequencing used tumor tissue, obtained from a patient whose treatment included radiotherapy and nephrectomy. Source of these receptors: a woman aged 55-70 years with renal cell carcinoma. Each CDR3 is given with its conserved first and last residue. D genes are given only for firm matches. Not all rows give a size; the values are once, few, many and, for expanded clones, a class.

TRBV6-6	.	TRBJ2-7	.	CASSYSIAYSYEQYF	TGTGCCAGCAGTTACTCCATAGCGTACTCCTACGAGCAGTACTTC
TRBV28	TRBD1	TRBJ2-6	many	CASSLEGTGYSGANVLTF	TGTGCCAGCAGTTTAGAGGGGACAGGTTACTCTGGGGCCAACGTCCTGACTTTC
TRBV7-2	TRBD1	TRBJ1-1	.	CASSLAQGAVGEAFF	TGTGCCAGCAGCTTAGCTCAGGGGGCGGTTGGTGAAGCTTTCTTT
TRBV9	.	TRBJ2-7	.	CASSFSLGDARDEQYF	TGTGCCAGCAGCTTCAGTCTGGGGGACGCGCGGGACGAGCAGTACTTC
TRBV5-4	TRBD1	TRBJ2-7	.	CASSFRSGTGVPYEQYF	TGTGCCAGCAGCTTTCGCTCCGGGACAGGGGTTCCCTACGAGCAGTACTTC
TRBV28	TRBD1	TRBJ2-1	.	CASSTGGTYNEQFF	TGTGCCAGCAGTACAGGGGGAACCTACAATGAGCAGTTCTTC
TRBV7-9	TRBD1	TRBJ1-2	.	CASSSGTDNGYTF	TGTGCCAGCAGCTCTGGGACAGATAATGGCTACACCTTC
TRBV6-1	.	TRBJ1-5	few	CASSEEGDQPQHF	TGTGCCAGCAGTGAAGAGGGGGATCAGCCCCAGCATTTT
TRBV9	.	TRBJ2-2	.	CASSSTPWVGELFF	TGTGCCAGCAGCTCCACCCCCTGGGTGGGGGAGCTGTTTTTT
TRBV14	.	TRBJ2-7	many	CASSTGLSYEQYF	TGTGCCAGCAGTACAGGGCTCTCCTACGAGCAGTACTTC
TRBV19	.	TRBJ2-7	.	CASSIVASANSYEQYF	TGTGCCAGTAGTATAGTAGCTAGCGCCAACTCCTACGAGCAGTACTTC
TRBV4-1	.	TRBJ1-4	.	CASSPTTGGGGYEKLFF	TGCGCCAGCAGCCCAACGACAGGTGGAGGGGGGTATGAAAAACTGTTTTTT
TRBV27	.	TRBJ1-1	few	CASRAGGTEAFF	TGTGCCAGCAGGGCGGGGGGCACTGAAGCTTTCTTT
TRBV18	TRBD1	TRBJ1-6	.	CASSPPLGGDRLNSPLHF	TGTGCCAGCTCACCACCGCTGGGGGGGGACAGGCTAAATTCACCCCTCCACTTT
TRBV6-1	.	TRBJ1-5	.	CASKGSNRDNQPQHF	TGTGCCAGCAAGGGGAGTAACAGGGACAATCAGCCCCAGCATTTT
TRBV7-2	.	TRBJ2-7	once	CASSLNYEQYF	TGTGCCAGCAGCTTAAACTACGAGCAGTACTTC
TRBV5-1	TRBD2	TRBJ2-2	few	CASSPGGTRNTGELFF	TGCGCCAGCAGTCCGGGGGGGACCCGAAACACCGGGGAGCTGTTTTTT
TRBV13	.	TRBJ2-7	.	CASTEAIEQYF	TGTGCCAGCACTGAGGCGATCGAGCAGTACTTC
TRBV28	.	TRBJ1-2	.	CAIRAGKSYGYTF	TGTGCCATTAGGGCGGGCAAGAGCTATGGCTACACCTTC
TRBV6-6	.	TRBJ1-5	.	CASRLQGYSNQPQHF	TGTGCCAGCCGCTTACAGGGATATAGCAATCAGCCCCAGCATTTT
TRBV19	.	TRBJ1-2	.	CASKGQGSPGKGYTF	TGTGCCAGTAAGGGGCAGGGGTCGCCAGGAAAAGGCTACACCTTC
TRBV9	TRBD1	TRBJ2-7	.	CASSLSGTGGQVSEQYF	TGTGCCAGCAGCTTATCCGGGACAGGGGGCCAAGTGAGCGAGCAGTACTTC
TRBV6-5	TRBD1	TRBJ2-5	many	CASSYSHRDSGYF	TGTGCCAGCAGTTACTCGCACCGGGACAGTGGGTACTTC
TRBV25-1	TRBD1	TRBJ1-6	.	CASSETGISPLHF	TGTGCCAGCAGTGAGACAGGGATTTCACCCCTCCACTTT
TRBV7-2	.	TRBJ1-1	few	CASSPSVLGTEAFF	TGTGCCAGCAGCCCATCGGTCCTGGGCACTGAAGCTTTCTTT
TRBV6-1	.	TRBJ1-1	.	CASSERNTEAFF	TGTGCCAGCAGTGAAAGGAACACTGAAGCTTTCTTT